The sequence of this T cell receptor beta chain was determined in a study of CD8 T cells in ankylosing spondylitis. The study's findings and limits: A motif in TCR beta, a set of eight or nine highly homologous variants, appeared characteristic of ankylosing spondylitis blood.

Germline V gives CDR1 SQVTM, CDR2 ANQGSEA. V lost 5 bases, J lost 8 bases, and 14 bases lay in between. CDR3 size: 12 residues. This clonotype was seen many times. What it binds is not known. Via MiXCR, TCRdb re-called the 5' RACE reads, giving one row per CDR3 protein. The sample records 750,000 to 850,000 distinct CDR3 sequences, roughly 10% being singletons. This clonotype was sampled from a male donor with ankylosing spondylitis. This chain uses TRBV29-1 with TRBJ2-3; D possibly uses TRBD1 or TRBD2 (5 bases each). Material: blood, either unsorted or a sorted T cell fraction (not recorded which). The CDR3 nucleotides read TGCAGCGTTTTTACGGGACGGGTTACGCAGTATTTT. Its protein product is CSVFTGRVTQYF.